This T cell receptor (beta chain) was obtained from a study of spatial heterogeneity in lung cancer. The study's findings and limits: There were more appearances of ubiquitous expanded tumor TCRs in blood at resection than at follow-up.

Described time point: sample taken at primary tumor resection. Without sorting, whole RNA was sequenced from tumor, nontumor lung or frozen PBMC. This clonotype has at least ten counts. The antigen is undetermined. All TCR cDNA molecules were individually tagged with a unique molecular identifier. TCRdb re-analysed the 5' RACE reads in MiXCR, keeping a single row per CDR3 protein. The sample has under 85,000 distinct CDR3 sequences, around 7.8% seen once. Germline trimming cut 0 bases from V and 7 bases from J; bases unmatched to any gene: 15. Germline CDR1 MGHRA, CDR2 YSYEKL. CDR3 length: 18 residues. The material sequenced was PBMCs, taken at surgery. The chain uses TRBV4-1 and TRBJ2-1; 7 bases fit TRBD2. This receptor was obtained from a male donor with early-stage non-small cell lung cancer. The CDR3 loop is CASSQDPVGGEEFNEQFF. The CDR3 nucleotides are TGCGCCAGCAGCCAAGATCCCGTGGGGGGGGAAGAATTTAATGAGCAGTTCTTC.